This T cell receptor (beta chain) originates from a study of monozygotic twins with inflammatory bowel disease. Each CDR3 protein gets one entry in TCRdb, which reprocessed the 5' RACE reads and gives no DNA. The sample holds about 210,000 distinct CDR3 sequences. The CDR3 is 15 amino acids. Germline-derived CDR1 and CDR2 are SGHRS and YFSETQ. The receptor was derived from a human donor with ulcerative colitis or Crohn's disease, or a healthy co-twin of an affected twin (not recorded which). The chain employs TRBV5-1 and TRBJ2-1; TCRdb lists TRBD2, though no DNA is available to test this call. The sample taken for sequencing was blood. CDR3 loop: CASSRLAGSYNEQFF.